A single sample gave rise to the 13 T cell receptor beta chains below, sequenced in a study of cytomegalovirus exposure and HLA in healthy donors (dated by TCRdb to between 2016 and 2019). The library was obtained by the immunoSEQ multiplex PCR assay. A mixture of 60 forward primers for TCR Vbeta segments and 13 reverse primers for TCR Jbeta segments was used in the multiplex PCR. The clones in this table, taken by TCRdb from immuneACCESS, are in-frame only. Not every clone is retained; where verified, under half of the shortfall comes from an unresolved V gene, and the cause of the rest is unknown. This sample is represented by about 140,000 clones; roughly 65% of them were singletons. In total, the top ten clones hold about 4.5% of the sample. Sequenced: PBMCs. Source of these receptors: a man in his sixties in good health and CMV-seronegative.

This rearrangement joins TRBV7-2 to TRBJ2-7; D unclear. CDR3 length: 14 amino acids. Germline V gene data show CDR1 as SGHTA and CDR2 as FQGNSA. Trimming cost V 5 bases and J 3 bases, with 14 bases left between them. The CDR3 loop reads CASSPRGLVYEQYF. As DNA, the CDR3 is TGTGCCAGCAGCCCCCGTGGGCTCGTCTACGAGCAGTACTTC.

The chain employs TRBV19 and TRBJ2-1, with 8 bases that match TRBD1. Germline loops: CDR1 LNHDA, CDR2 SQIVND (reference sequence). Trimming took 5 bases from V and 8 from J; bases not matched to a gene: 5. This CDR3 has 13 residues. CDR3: CASSWQGADEQFF. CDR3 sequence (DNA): TGTGCCAGTAGTTGGCAGGGGGCTGATGAGCAGTTCTTC.

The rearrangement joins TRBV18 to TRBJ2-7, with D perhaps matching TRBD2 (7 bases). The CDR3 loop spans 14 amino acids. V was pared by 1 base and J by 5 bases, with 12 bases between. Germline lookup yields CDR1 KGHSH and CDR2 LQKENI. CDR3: CASSPRGGDNEQYF. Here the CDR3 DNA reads TGTGCCAGCTCACCACGGGGGGGGGACAACGAGCAGTACTTC. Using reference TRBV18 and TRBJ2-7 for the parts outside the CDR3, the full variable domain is NAGVMQNPRHLVRRRGQEARLRCSPMKGHSHVYWYRQLPEEGLKFMVYLQKENIIDESGMPKERFSAEFPKEGPSILRIQQVVRGDSAAYFCASSPRGGDNEQYFGPGTRLTVT.

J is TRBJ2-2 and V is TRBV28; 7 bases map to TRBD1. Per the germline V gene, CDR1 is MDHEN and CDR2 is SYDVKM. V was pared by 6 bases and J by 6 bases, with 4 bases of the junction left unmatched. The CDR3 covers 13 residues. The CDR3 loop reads CASRTGLAGELFF. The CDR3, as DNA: TGTGCCAGCAGGACAGGGCTCGCCGGGGAGCTGTTTTTT.

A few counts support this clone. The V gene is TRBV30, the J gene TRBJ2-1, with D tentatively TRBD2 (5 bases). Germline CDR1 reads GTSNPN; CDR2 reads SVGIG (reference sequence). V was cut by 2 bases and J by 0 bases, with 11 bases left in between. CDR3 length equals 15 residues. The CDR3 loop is CAWSLGLLSYNEQFF. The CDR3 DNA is TGTGCCTGGAGTCTAGGACTCCTCTCCTACAATGAGCAGTTCTTC. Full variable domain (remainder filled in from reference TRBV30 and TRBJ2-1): SQTIHQWPATLVQPVGSPLSLECTVEGTSNPNLYWYRQAAGRGLQLLFYSVGIGQISSEVPQNLSASRPQDRQFILSSKKLLLSDSGFYLCAWSLGLLSYNEQFFGPGTRLTVL.

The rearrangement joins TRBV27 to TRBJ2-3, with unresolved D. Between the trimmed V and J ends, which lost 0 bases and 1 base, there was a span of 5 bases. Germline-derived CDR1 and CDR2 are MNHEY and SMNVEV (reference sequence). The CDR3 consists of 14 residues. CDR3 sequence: CASSLSLGTDTQYF. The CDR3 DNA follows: TGTGCCAGCAGTTTATCCCTCGGCACAGATACGCAGTATTTT.

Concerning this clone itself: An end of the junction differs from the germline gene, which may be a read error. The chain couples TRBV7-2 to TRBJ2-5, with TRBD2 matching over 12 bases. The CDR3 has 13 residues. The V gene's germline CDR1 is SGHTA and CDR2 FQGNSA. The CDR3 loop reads CASSPALAGGPHF. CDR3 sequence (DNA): TGTGCCAGCAGCCCCGCGCTAGCGGGAGGGCCTCACTTC.

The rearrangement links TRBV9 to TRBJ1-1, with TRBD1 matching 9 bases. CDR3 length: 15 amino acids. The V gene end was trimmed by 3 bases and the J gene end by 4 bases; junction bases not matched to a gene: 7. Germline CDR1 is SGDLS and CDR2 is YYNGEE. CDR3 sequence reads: CASSGGQGIGTEAFF. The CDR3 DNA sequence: TGTGCCAGCAGCGGAGGACAGGGGATTGGCACTGAAGCTTTCTTT.

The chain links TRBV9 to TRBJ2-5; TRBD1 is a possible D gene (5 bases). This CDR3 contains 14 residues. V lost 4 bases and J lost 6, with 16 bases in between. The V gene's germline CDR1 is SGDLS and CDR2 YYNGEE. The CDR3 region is CASSTDSPGKTQYF. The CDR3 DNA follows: TGTGCCAGCAGCACCGACAGCCCAGGAAAGACCCAGTACTTC.

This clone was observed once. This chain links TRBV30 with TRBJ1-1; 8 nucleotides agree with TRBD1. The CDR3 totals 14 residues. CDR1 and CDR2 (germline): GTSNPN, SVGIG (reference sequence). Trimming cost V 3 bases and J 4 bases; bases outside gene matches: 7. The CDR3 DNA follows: TGTGCCTGGAGGGGTAGGACAGGGAGCACTGAAGCTTTCTTT. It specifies CAWRGRTGSTEAFF.

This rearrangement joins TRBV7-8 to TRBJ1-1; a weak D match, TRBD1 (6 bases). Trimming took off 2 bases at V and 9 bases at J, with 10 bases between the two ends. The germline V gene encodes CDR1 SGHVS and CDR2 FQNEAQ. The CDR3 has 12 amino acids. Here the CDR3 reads CASSLRTDKAFF. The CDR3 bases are TGTGCCAGCAGCTTAAGGACAGATAAAGCTTTCTTT.

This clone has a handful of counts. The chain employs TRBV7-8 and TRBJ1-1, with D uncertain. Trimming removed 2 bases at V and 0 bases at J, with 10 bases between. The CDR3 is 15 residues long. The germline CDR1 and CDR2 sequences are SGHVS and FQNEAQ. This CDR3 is CASSLFSQVNTEAFF. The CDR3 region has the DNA TGTGCCAGCAGCTTATTTAGTCAGGTGAACACTGAAGCTTTCTTT.

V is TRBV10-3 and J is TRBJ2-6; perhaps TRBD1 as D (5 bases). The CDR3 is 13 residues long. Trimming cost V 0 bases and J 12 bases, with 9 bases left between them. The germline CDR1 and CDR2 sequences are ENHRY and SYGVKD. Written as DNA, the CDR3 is TGTGCCATCAGTGAGTCGCAGGGAAGCGTCCTGACTTTC. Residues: CAISESQGSVLTF.